Below, 25 T cell receptor beta chains from the same sample are listed, as sequenced in a study of OX40 agonist ivuxolimab in advanced cancers. Repertoires were generated with immunoSEQ multiplex PCR, while TCRdb's copy carries only in-frame clones and drops some. In the table there are approximately 89,000 clones, 70% to 90% of which are singletons. Sequencing was performed on CD4+ or CD8+ T cells sorted from blood, taken in a trial of the OX40 agonist ivuxolimab. The receptor set was obtained from an adult with an advanced solid tumor such as melanoma, head and neck, liver or kidney cancer.

The CDR3 loop reads CASSLGPAWGGTEAFF. In DNA, the CDR3 is TGCGCCAGCAGCTTGGGACCCGCCTGGGGGGGGACTGAAGCTTTCTTT. The chain uses TRBV5-1 and TRBJ1-1, with a tentative D call TRBD1 (5 bases). V was cut by 0 bases and J by 5 bases, with 17 bases left in between. The CDR3 is 16 amino acids. The germline V gene has CDR1 SGHRS and CDR2 YFSETQ.

The chain is built from TRBV7-6 and TRBJ2-3; 8 nucleotides match TRBD2. The CDR3 runs 16 residues. Trimming cost V 1 base and J 0 bases; bases outside gene matches: 3. Germline lookup yields CDR1 SGHVS and CDR2 FNYEAQ. The CDR3 bases are TGTGCCAGCAGCTTAGGGTTAGCGGGGAGCACAGATACGCAGTATTTT. This translates into CASSLGLAGSTDTQYF.

The chain recombines TRBV15 with TRBJ1-4, with 8 positions matching TRBD1. CDR3 length: 16 residues. J gave up 8 bases and V 2 bases, and 10 bases lay outside the gene matches. CDR1 is LNHNV, CDR2 YYDKDF, per germline (reference sequence). In nucleotides, the CDR3 is TGTGCCACCAGCAGATCACAGGGACAGGCAGGGGAAAAACTGTTTTTT. It yields the protein CATSRSQGQAGEKLFF.

The CDR3 DNA is TGTGCCAGCAGCCTTACTGACCAAGACGACGGCTACACCTTC. This codes for CASSLTDQDDGYTF. The chain couples TRBV6-5 to TRBJ1-2; D is unclear. The CDR3 consists of 14 residues. With 6 bases removed from V and 8 bases from J, the gap between germline ends came to 19 bases. The germline CDR1 and CDR2 sequences are MNHEY and SVGAGI.

The chain couples TRBV2 to TRBJ2-2; no clear D gene. The V gene lost 7 bases and the J gene lost 1 base, with 4 bases spanning the gap. The CDR3 spans 12 residues. In germline, CDR1 is SNHLY, CDR2 FYNNEI. CDR3 region: CASNRNTGELFF. The CDR3, as DNA: TGTGCCAGCAACAGGAACACCGGGGAGCTGTTTTTT. The variable domain in full, with the rest retrieved from reference TRBV2 and TRBJ2-2, is EPEVTQTPSHQVTQMGQEVILRCVPISNHLYFYWYRQILGQKVEFLVSFYNNEISEKSEIFDDQFSVERPDGSNFTLKIRSTKLEDSAMYFCASNRNTGELFFGEGSRLTVL.

The chain links TRBV4-2 to TRBJ2-3, with D tentatively TRBD2 (7 bases). Germline CDR1 is LGHNA and CDR2 is YNFKEQ. This CDR3 region has 14 residues. Trimming removed 1 base at V and 6 bases at J, with 11 bases between. CDR3 protein: CASSQVGGQDTQYF. For the CDR3, the DNA is TGTGCCAGCAGCCAAGTGGGGGGGCAGGATACGCAGTATTTT.

J is TRBJ1-5 and V is TRBV5-1; TRBD1 aligns across 8 bases. Trimming took 0 bases from V and 0 from J; bases not matched to a gene: 8. Germline CDR1 is SGHRS and CDR2 is YFSETQ. This CDR3 is built from 18 residues. The CDR3 reads CASSLEPGQDNSNQPQHF. The CDR3 bases are TGCGCCAGCAGCTTGGAACCGGGACAGGATAATAGCAATCAGCCCCAGCATTTT.

This chain joins TRBV9 and TRBJ1-3, with a weak D call TRBD1 (5 bases). V gave up 4 bases and J gave up 0 bases, with 17 bases separating them. CDR3 length: 17 residues. Germline values: CDR1 SGDLS, CDR2 YYNGEE. The CDR3 region is CASSPPGRTSSGNTIYF. The CDR3 DNA reads as TGTGCCAGCAGCCCTCCGGGACGGACGAGCTCTGGAAACACCATATATTTT.

This clone was detected only once. The chain carries TRBV6-1 and TRBJ1-4; a weak D match, TRBD1 (5 bases). The V gene's germline CDR1 is MNHNS and CDR2 SASEGT. The CDR3 totals 14 residues. V lost 7 bases and J lost 7, with 16 bases in between. This CDR3 is CASKATGLSEKLFF. The DNA of the CDR3 is TGTGCCAGCAAGGCTACAGGTTTAAGTGAAAAACTGTTTTTT.

This rearrangement joins TRBV6-1 to TRBJ2-1, with TRBD2 as a possible D gene (7 bases). Per germline, CDR1 MNHNS and CDR2 SASEGT. Trimming removed 1 base from V and 7 bases from J, with 29 bases in between. CDR3 length equals 20 residues. This chain's CDR3 is CASSEESRRGGPVHKNEQFF. As DNA, the CDR3 is TGTGCCAGCAGTGAAGAGTCCCGAAGGGGGGGGCCAGTACATAAGAATGAGCAGTTCTTC.

The CDR3 region has the DNA TGTGCCAGCAGTATAGACTACAGTGGGGGTGAGCAGTTCTTC. It is translated as CASSIDYSGGEQFF. This chain connects TRBV6-1 to TRBJ2-1; either TRBD1 or TRBD2 may fit D (5 bases each). This CDR3 is 14 amino acids long. CDR1 is MNHNS, CDR2 SASEGT, per germline. Between the trimmed V and J ends, which lost 5 bases and 9 bases, there was a span of 17 bases.

The chain carries TRBV18 and TRBJ1-6; D gene uncertain. V dropped 3 bases and J dropped 6 bases, with 6 bases sitting between them. Germline-derived CDR1 and CDR2 are KGHSH and LQKENI. The CDR3 contains 13 residues. Here the CDR3 DNA reads TGTGCCAGCTCACCCGACGGTAATTCACCCCTCCACTTT. This gives the protein CASSPDGNSPLHF. Together with reference TRBV18 and TRBJ1-6, the CDR3 gives the full variable domain: NAGVMQNPRHLVRRRGQEARLRCSPMKGHSHVYWYRQLPEEGLKFMVYLQKENIIDESGMPKERFSAEFPKEGPSILRIQQVVRGDSAAYFCASSPDGNSPLHFGNGTRLTVT.

This clone was counted a few times. V gene TRBV10-3 combines with J gene TRBJ1-2; D is possibly TRBD1 (6 bases). The germline gives CDR1 ENHRY, CDR2 SYGVKD. The CDR3 length is 12 residues. V was clipped by 10 bases and J by 6 bases, with 15 bases between them. The CDR3 bases are TGTGCCACCGCCCGGGACATTGATGGCTACACCTTC. Amino acids: CATARDIDGYTF.

CDR3 region: CASSSGGAPGNTIYF. The CDR3 bases are TGCGCCAGCAGCTCAGGGGGCGCGCCTGGAAACACCATATATTTT. This chain links TRBV10-2 with TRBJ1-3; 8 bases match TRBD1. Per the germline V gene, CDR1 is WSHSY and CDR2 is SAAADI. This CDR3 has 15 amino acids. The V and J ends lost 6 bases and 2 bases, in that order; junction bases with no gene match: 6.

The chain couples TRBV2 to TRBJ2-2; D is undetermined. The V gene lost 2 bases and the J gene lost 8 bases, with 6 bases spanning the gap. The CDR3 runs to 12 residues. CDR1 and CDR2 from the germline V gene are SNHLY and FYNNEI. The CDR3, as DNA: TGTGCCAGCAGTGAAAGAGTGGGGGAGCTGTTTTTT. Translation: CASSERVGELFF.

This chain links TRBV19 with TRBJ2-5, with TRBD2 identical over 9 bases. The CDR3 sequence is 15 residues long. CDR1 LNHDA and CDR2 SQIVND come from the germline V gene (reference sequence). With V trimmed by 7 bases and J by 5 bases, 11 bases remained unmatched. For the CDR3, the DNA is TGTGCCAGTACGCCTAGCGGGGATCCTTGGGAGACCCAGTACTTC. It is translated as CASTPSGDPWETQYF.

This sequence joins TRBV6-4 and TRBJ2-3; tentatively, D is TRBD2 (7 bases). The CDR3 is 14 residues long. Trimming cost V 8 bases and J 0 bases, with 12 bases left between them. The germline gives CDR1 MRHNA, CDR2 SNTAGT. CDR3 DNA sequence: TGTGCCAGCGCGAGGGGGGGTAGCACAGATACGCAGTATTTT. It encodes CASARGGSTDTQYF.

The CDR3 loop reads CSVVALWGQGYTF. The CDR3, as DNA: TGCAGCGTCGTCGCATTATGGGGCCAGGGCTACACCTTC. The chain recombines TRBV29-1 with TRBJ1-2, with D maybe TRBD1 (5 bases). With 6 bases removed from V and 8 bases from J, the gap between germline ends came to 19 bases. The CDR3 spans 13 residues. CDR1 is SQVTM, CDR2 ANQGSEA, per germline. The full variable domain, with the rest looked up from reference TRBV29-1 and TRBJ1-2, is SAVISQKPSRDICQRGTSLTIQCQVDSQVTMMFWYRQQPGQSLTLIATANQGSEATYESGFVIDKFPISRPNLTFSTLTVSNMSPEDSSIYLCSVVALWGQGYTFGSGTRLTVV.

The rearrangement joins TRBV10-3 to TRBJ2-3; 9 nucleotides line up with TRBD2. Germline CDR1 and CDR2: ENHRY and SYGVKD. Trimming at V came to 11 bases and at J to 4 bases, leaving 10 bases not matched to a gene. CDR3 length: 14 residues. CDR3 DNA: TGTGCCGTCAATAGCGGGGGACCGCCAGATACGCAGTATTTT. Amino acids: CAVNSGGPPDTQYF.

The chain uses TRBV5-1 and TRBJ2-5; TRBD2 matches at 7 bases. Looked up from germline, CDR1 is SGHRS and CDR2 is YFSETQ. CDR3 length: 15 amino acids. With V trimmed by 4 bases and J by 2 bases, 8 bases remained unmatched. CDR3 residues: CASSPSLAGQETQYF. In DNA, the CDR3 is TGCGCCAGCAGCCCTAGCTTAGCGGGTCAAGAGACCCAGTACTTC.

The rearrangement uses TRBV4-1 and TRBJ2-5; tentatively, D is TRBD2 (5 bases). Trimming left V 2 bases short and J 5 bases short, with 12 bases between. This CDR3 contains 14 residues. Per germline, CDR1 MGHRA and CDR2 YSYEKL. The DNA for the CDR3 is TGCGCCAGCAGCCAAAGGGAGTTCTGGGAGACCCAGTACTTC. Translating gives CASSQREFWETQYF.

The V call is TRBV4-1, the J call TRBJ1-6, with D uncertain. The CDR3 spans 17 residues. Germline V gives CDR1 MGHRA, CDR2 YSYEKL. The V end was cut by 3 bases, the J end by 0 bases, with 12 bases between. The CDR3 reads CASSHLDRFSYNSPLHF. CDR3 coding DNA: TGCGCCAGCAGCCACCTCGACCGGTTCTCCTATAATTCACCCCTCCACTTT.

The CDR3 nucleotides read TGCGCCAGCAGCCCAAGAATTGCTAACTATGGCTACACCTTC. Residues: CASSPRIANYGYTF. This chain links TRBV5-1 with TRBJ1-2; D gene ambiguous. This CDR3 comprises 14 residues. Germline CDR1 reads SGHRS; CDR2 reads YFSETQ. Trimming stripped 4 bases from V and 0 bases from J, with 10 bases between.

This clone was counted a single time. Different DNA sequences within this sample yield the same CDR3. V and J are TRBV10-2 and TRBJ2-7; tentative D call: TRBD1 (6 bases). Germline V lookup: CDR1 WSHSY, CDR2 SAAADI. Trimming cost V 9 bases and J 7 bases, with 22 bases left between them. The CDR3 is 14 residues long. In DNA, the CDR3 is TGCGCCAGTACTCATAGTGGGGGCCTGGGGGAGCAGTACTTC. It yields the protein CASTHSGGLGEQYF.

This clone was observed a single time. V usage is TRBV29-1 and J usage is TRBJ1-1; perhaps TRBD1 as D (5 bases). Germline V gene lookup returns CDR1 SQVTM and CDR2 ANQGSEA. With 3 bases removed from V and 1 base from J, the gap between germline ends came to 9 bases. The CDR3 covers 13 residues. The CDR3 DNA follows: TGCAGCGTTGAGATGGGGGGGAACACTGAAGCTTTCTTT. Translating gives CSVEMGGNTEAFF.